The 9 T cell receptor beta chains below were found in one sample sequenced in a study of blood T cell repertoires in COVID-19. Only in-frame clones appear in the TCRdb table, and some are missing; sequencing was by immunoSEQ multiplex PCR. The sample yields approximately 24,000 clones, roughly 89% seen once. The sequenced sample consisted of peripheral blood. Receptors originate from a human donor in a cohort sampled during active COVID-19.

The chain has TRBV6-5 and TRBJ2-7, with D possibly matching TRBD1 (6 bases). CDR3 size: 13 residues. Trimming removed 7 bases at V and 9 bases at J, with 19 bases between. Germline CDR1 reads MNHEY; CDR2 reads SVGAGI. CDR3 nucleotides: TGTGCCAGCACTGGACAGTATTCCTCGGGGCAGTACTTC. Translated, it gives CASTGQYSSGQYF.

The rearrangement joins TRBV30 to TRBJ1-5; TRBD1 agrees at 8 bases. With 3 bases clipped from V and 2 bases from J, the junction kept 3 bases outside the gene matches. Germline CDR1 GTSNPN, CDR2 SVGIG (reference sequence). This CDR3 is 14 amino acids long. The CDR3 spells CAWRSTGGNQPQHF. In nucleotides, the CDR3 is TGTGCCTGGAGGTCGACAGGGGGCAATCAGCCCCAGCATTTT.

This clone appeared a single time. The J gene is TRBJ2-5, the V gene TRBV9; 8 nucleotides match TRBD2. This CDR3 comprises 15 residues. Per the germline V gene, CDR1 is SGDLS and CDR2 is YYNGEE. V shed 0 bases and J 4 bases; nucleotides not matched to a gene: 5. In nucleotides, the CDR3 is TGTGCCAGCAGCGTAGAATCACTAGCGGCAGAGACCCAGTACTTC. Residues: CASSVESLAAETQYF.

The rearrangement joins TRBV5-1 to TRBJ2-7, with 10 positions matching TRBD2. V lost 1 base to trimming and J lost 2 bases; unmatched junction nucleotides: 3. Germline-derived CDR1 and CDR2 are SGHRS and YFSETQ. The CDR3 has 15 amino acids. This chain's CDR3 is CASSLTSGEAYEQYF. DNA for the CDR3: TGCGCCAGCAGCTTGACTAGCGGGGAAGCCTACGAGCAGTACTTC.

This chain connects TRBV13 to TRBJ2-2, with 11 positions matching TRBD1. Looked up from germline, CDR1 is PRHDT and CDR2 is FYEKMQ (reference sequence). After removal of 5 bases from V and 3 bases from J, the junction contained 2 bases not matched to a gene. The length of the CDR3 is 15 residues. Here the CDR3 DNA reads TGTGCCAGCAGCCCGGGACAGGGGGACACCGGGGAGCTGTTTTTT. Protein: CASSPGQGDTGELFF.

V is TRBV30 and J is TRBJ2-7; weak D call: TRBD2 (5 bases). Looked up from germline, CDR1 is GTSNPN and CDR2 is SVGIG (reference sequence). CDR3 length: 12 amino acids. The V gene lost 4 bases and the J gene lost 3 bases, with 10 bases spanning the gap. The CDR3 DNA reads TGTGCCTGGAATCGGGATAACTACGAGCAGTACTTC. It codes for CAWNRDNYEQYF.

The CDR3 loop reads CASSTPGNRDSPLHF. The CDR3 DNA follows: TGTGCCAGTAGTACCCCAGGGAATCGGGATTCACCCCTCCACTTT. The chain couples TRBV19 to TRBJ1-6, with D perhaps matching TRBD1 (5 bases). Trimming cost V 4 bases and J 8 bases, with 15 bases left between them. The CDR3 extends over 15 amino acids. Per the germline V gene, CDR1 is LNHDA and CDR2 is SQIVND (reference sequence).

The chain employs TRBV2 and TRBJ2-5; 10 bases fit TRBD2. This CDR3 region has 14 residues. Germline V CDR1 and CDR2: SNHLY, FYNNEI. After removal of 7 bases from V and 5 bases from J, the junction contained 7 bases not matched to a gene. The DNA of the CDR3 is TGTGCCAGCACCCCTAGCGGGGGCTCGGAGACCCAGTACTTC. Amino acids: CASTPSGGSETQYF.

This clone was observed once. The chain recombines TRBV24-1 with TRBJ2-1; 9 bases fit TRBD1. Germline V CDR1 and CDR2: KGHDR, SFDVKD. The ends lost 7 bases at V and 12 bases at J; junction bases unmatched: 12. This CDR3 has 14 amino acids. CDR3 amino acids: CATSPGQGLLGQFF. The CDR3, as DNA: TGTGCCACCAGCCCGGGACAGGGCCTCCTGGGGCAGTTCTTC.